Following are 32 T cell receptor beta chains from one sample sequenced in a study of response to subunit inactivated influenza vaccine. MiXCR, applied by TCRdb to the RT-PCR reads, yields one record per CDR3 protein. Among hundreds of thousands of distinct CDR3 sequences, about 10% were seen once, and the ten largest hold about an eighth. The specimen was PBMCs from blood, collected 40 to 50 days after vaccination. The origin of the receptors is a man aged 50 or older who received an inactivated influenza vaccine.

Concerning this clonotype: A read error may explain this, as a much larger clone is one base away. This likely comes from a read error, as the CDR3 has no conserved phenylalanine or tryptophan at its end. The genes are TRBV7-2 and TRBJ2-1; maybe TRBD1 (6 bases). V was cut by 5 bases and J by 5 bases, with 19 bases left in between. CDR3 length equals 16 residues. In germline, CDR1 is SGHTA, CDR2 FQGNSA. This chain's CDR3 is CASSTWGQTNNNEQFS. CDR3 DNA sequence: TGTGCCAGCAGCACCTGGGGGCAGACCAATAACAATGAGCAGTTCTCC.

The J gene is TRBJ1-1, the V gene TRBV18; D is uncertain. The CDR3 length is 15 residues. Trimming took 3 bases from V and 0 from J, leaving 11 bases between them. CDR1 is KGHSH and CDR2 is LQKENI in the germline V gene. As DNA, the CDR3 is TGTGCCAGCTCACCGCCTATGGGCTTGAACACTGAAGCTTTCTTT. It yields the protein CASSPPMGLNTEAFF.

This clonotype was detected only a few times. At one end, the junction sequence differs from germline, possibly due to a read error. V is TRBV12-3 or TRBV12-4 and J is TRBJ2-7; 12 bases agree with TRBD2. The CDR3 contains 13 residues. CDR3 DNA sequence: TGTGCCAGCAGTTTAGGACTAGCGGGGGACGTGGACTTC. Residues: CASSLGLAGDVDF.

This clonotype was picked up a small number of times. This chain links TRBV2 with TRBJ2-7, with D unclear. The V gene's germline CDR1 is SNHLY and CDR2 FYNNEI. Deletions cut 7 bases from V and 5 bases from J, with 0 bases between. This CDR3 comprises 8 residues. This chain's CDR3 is CASNEQYF. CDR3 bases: TGTGCCAGCAACGAGCAGTACTTC.

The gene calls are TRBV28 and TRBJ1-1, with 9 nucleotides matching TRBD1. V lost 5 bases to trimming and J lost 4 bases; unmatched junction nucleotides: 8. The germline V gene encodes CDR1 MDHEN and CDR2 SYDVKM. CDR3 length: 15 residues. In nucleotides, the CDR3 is TGTGCCAGCAGTACCATGGGACAGGGTTTCACTGAAGCTTTCTTT. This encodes CASSTMGQGFTEAFF.

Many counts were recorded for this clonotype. Here the CDR3 reads CASSRSGGRSYEQYF. CDR3 sequence (DNA): TGTGCCAGCAGCCGATCCGGCGGGAGAAGTTACGAGCAGTACTTC. V is TRBV7-9 and J is TRBJ2-7, with TRBD2 matching over 7 bases. Germline V gene lookup returns CDR1 SEHNR and CDR2 FQNEAQ (reference sequence). Unmatched junction bases numbered 11, after V lost 5 bases and J lost 4 bases. This CDR3 is built from 15 residues.

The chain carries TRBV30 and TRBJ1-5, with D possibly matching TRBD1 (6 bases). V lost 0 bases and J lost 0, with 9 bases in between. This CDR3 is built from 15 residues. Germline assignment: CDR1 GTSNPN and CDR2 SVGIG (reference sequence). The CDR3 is CAWSVGGNSNQPQHF. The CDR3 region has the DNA TGTGCCTGGAGTGTAGGGGGAAATAGCAATCAGCCCCAGCATTTT.

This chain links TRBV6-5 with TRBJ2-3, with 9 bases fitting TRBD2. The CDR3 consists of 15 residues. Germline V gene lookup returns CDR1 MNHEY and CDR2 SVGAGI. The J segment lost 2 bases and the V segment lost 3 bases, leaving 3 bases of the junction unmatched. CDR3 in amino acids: CASSYLAGDTDTQYF. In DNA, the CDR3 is TGTGCCAGCAGTTATTTAGCGGGGGACACAGATACGCAGTATTTT.

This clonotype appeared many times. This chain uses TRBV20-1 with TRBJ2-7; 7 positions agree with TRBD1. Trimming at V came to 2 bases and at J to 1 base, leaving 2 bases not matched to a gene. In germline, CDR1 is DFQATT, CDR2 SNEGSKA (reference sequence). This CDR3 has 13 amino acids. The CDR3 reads CSARIQGSYEQYF. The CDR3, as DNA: TGCAGTGCTAGAATACAGGGGTCCTACGAGCAGTACTTC.

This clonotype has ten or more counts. The CDR3 loop is CASRRQGPYNEQFF. The CDR3 nucleotides are TGTGCCAGCAGGAGACAGGGGCCCTACAATGAGCAGTTCTTC. This rearrangement joins TRBV6-2 or TRBV6-3 to TRBJ2-1; 8 nucleotides match TRBD1. Germline trimming cut 6 bases from V and 2 bases from J; bases unmatched to any gene: 3. The CDR3 extends over 14 amino acids. Germline loops: CDR1 MNHEY, CDR2 SVGEGT.

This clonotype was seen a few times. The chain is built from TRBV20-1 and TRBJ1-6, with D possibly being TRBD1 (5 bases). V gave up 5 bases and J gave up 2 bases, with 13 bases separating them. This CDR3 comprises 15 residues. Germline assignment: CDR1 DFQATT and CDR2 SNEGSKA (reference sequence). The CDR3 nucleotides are TGCAGTGCTCTAGGCTGGGACCCCTATAATTCACCCCTCCACTTT. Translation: CSALGWDPYNSPLHF.

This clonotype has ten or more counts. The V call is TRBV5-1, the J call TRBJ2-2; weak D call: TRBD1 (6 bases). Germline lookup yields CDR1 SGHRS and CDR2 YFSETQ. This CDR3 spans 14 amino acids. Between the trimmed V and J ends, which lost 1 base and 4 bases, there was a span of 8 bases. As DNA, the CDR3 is TGCGCCAGCAGCTTGCAAGGGGGCACCGGGGAGCTGTTTTTT. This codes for CASSLQGGTGELFF.

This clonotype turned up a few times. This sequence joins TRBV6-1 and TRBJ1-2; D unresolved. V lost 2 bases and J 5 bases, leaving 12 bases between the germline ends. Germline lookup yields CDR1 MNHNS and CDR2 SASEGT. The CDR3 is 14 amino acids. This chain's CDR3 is CASSEIPGPYGYTF. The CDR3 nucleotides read TGTGCCAGCAGTGAAATACCAGGACCATATGGCTACACCTTC.

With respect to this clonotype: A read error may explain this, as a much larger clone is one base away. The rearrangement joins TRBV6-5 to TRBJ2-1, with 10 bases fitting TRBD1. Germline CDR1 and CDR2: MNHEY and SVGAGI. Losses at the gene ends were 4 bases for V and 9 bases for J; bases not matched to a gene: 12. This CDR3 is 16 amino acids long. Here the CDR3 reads CASSSSPGQGLGEQFF. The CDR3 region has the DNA TGTGCCAGCAGTTCCAGCCCGGGACAGGGGTTAGGTGAGCAGTTCTTC.

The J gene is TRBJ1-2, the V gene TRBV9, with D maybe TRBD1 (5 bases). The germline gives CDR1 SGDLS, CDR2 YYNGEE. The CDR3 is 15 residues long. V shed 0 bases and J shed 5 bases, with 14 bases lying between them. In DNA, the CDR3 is TGTGCCAGCAGCGTAGCTGGTCAGGGAGGGTATGGCTACACCTTC. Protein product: CASSVAGQGGYGYTF.

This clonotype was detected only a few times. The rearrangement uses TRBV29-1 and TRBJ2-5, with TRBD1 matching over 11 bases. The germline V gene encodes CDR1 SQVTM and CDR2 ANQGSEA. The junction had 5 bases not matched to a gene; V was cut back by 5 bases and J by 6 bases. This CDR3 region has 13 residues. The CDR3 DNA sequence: TGCAGCGTTAGGACAGGGGGCGAGAAGACCCAGTACTTC. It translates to CSVRTGGEKTQYF.

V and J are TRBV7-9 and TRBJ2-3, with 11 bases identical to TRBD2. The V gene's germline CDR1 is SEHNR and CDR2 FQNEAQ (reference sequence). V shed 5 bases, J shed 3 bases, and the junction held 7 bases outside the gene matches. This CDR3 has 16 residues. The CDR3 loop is CASSPTSGMGTDTQYF. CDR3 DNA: TGTGCCAGCAGCCCGACTAGCGGGATGGGTACAGATACGCAGTATTTT.

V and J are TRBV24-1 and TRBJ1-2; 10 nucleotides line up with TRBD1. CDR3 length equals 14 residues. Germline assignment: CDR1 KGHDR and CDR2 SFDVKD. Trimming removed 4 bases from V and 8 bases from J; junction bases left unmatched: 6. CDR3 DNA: TGTGCCACCAGTGACCCCGGGACAGGGGACGGCTACACCTTC. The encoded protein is CATSDPGTGDGYTF.

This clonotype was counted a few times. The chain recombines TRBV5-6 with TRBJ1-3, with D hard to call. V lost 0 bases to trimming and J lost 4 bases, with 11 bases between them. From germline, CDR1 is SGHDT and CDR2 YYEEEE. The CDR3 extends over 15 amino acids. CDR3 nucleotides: TGTGCCAGCAGCTTGGGTATGATGGGAGGAAACACCATATATTTT. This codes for CASSLGMMGGNTIYF.

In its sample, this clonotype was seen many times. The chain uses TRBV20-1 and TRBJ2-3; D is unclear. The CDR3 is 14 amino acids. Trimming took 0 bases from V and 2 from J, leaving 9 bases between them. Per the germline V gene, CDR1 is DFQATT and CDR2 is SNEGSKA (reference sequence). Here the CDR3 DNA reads TGCAGTGCTAGAGAAGAGTCCTCCACAGATACGCAGTATTTT. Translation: CSAREESSTDTQYF.

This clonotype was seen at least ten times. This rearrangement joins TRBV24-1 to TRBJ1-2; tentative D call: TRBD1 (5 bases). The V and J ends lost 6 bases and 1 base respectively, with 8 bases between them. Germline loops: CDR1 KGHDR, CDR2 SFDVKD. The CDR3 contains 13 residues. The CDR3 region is CATSRDFNYGYTF. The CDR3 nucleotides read TGTGCCACCAGTCGGGACTTTAACTATGGCTACACCTTC.

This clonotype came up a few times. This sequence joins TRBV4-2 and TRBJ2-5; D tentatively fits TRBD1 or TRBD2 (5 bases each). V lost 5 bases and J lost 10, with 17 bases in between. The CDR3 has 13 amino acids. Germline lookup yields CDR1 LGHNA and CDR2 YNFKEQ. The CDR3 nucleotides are TGTGCCAGCAGCATCCGGGACGCAAGGGACCAGTACTTC. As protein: CASSIRDARDQYF.

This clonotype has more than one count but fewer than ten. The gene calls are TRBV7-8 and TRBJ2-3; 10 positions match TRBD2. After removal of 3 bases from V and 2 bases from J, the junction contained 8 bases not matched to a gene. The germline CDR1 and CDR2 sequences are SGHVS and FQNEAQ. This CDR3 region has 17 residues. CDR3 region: CASSFSSSGGLTDTQYF. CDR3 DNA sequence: TGTGCCAGCAGCTTTTCTTCTAGCGGGGGCCTCACAGATACGCAGTATTTT.

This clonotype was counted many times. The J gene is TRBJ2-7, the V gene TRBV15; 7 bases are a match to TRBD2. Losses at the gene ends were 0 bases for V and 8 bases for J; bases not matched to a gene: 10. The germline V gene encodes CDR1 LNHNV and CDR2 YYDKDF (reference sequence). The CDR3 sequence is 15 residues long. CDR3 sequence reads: CATSRDRLADVQQYF. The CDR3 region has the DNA TGTGCCACCAGCAGAGATCGGCTAGCGGACGTCCAGCAGTACTTC. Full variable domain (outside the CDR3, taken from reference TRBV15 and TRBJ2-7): DAMVIQNPRYQVTQFGKPVTLSCSQTLNHNVMYWYQQKSSQAPKLLFHYYDKDFNNEADTPDNFQSRRPNTSFCFLDIRSPGLGDTAMYLCATSRDRLADVQQYFGPGTRLTVT.

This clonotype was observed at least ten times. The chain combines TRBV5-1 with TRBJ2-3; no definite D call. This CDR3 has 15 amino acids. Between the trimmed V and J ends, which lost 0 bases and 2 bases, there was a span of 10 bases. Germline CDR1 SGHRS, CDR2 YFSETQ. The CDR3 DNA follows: TGCGCCAGCAGCTTGGGTAGGGCTGTCACAGATACGCAGTATTTT. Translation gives CASSLGRAVTDTQYF.

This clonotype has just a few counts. The CDR3 region is CASRPGGGQNEQFF. In DNA form, the CDR3 reads TGTGCCAGCAGGCCGGGGGGGGGGCAAAATGAGCAGTTCTTC. The chain carries TRBV7-2 and TRBJ2-1; TRBD2 aligns across 8 bases. The length of the CDR3 is 14 residues. Germline trimming cut 6 bases from V and 7 bases from J; bases unmatched to any gene: 8. The germline V gene has CDR1 SGHTA and CDR2 FQGNSA.

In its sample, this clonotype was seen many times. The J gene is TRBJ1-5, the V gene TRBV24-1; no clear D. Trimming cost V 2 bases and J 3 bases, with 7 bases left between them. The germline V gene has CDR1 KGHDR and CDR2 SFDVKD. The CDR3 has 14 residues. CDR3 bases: TGTGCCACCAGTGATTCACAGAACAATCAGCCCCAGCATTTT. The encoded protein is CATSDSQNNQPQHF.

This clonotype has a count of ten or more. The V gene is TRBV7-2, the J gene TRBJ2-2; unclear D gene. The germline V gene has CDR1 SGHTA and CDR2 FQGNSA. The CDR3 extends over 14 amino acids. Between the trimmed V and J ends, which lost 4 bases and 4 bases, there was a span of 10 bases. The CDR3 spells CASSSLERTGELFF. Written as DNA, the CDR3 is TGTGCCAGCAGCTCCCTTGAACGCACCGGGGAGCTGTTTTTT. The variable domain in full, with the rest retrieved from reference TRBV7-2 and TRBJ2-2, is GAGVSQSPSNKVTEKGKDVELRCDPISGHTALYWYRQSLGQGLEFLIYFQGNSAPDKSGLPSDRFSAERTGGSVSTLTIQRTQQEDSAVYLCASSSLERTGELFFGEGSRLTVL.

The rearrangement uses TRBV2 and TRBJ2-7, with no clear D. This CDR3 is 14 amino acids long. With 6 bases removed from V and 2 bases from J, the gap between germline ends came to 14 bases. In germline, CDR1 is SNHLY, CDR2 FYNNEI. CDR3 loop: CASSDAQVPYEQYF. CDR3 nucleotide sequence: TGTGCCAGCAGCGACGCCCAGGTCCCCTACGAGCAGTACTTC.

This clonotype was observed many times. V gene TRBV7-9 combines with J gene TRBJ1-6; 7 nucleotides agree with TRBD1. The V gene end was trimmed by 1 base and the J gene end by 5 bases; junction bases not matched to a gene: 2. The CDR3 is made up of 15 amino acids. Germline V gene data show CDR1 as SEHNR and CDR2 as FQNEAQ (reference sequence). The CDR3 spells CASSLGDSHNSPLHF. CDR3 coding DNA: TGTGCCAGCAGCTTAGGGGACAGCCATAATTCACCCCTCCACTTT.

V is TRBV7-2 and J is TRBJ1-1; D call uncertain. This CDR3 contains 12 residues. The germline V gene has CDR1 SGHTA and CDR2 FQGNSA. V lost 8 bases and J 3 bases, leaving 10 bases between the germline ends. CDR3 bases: TGTGCCAGCGCTCGCACACACACTGAAGCTTTCTTT. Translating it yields CASARTHTEAFF.

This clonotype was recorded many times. CDR3 amino acids: CASRFGQSLGETQYF. The CDR3 nucleotides read TGTGCCAGCAGATTCGGACAGAGTCTCGGGGAGACCCAGTACTTC. The gene calls are TRBV6-1 and TRBJ2-5; TRBD1 might be the D (6 bases). The CDR3 has 15 amino acids. V was shortened by 6 bases and J by 5 bases, with 19 bases between the two germline ends. Germline V CDR1 and CDR2: MNHNS, SASEGT.